This T cell receptor beta chain came from a study of PD-L1 blockade in urothelial cancer. Study context: Patients' prior chemotherapy regimens numbered 0 to 3. Blood-derived samples held a median around 140,000 T cells.

The time point: pretreatment peripheral blood. Sequencing used immunoSEQ multiplex PCR; TCRdb keeps in-frame clones, though not all of them. Of approximately 51,000 clones listed, roughly 86% are singletons. Trimming took off 7 bases at V and 2 bases at J, with 12 bases between the two ends. CDR1 SQVTM and CDR2 ANQGSEA come from the germline V gene. This CDR3 has 13 amino acids. The sequencing here drew on PBMCs, taken around atezolizumab (anti-PD-L1) treatment. This chain joins TRBV29-1 and TRBJ1-5; D unclear. The sequence came from a man aged 55 to 70 with urothelial cancer. The CDR3 spells CSALNGGNQPQHF. In DNA, the CDR3 is TGCAGCGCCCTAAACGGGGGCAATCAGCCCCAGCATTTT.